The TCR beta chain under discussion was sequenced for a study of cytomegalovirus exposure and HLA in healthy donors. Study-wide points: A classifier reportedly called cytomegalovirus status with high sensitivity and specificity.

As concerns this clone: Its specificity is unknown.

Profiled with immunoSEQ multiplex PCR; TCRdb holds only in-frame clones, not every one. Of 150,000 to 200,000 clones listed, 85% were seen once; the top ten hold over 2%. The CDR3 consists of 15 residues. The ends lost 4 bases at V and 3 bases at J; junction bases unmatched: 6. In germline, CDR1 is SGHTA, CDR2 FQGNSA. The source material was PBMCs. The source of this sequence is a man aged 25 to 40 in good health and CMV-seropositive. The chain uses TRBV7-2 and TRBJ2-3; 8 positions match TRBD2. The CDR3, as DNA: TGTGCCAGCAGCTGGGCGGGGACTAGGACAGATACGCAGTATTTT. It encodes CASSWAGTRTDTQYF.